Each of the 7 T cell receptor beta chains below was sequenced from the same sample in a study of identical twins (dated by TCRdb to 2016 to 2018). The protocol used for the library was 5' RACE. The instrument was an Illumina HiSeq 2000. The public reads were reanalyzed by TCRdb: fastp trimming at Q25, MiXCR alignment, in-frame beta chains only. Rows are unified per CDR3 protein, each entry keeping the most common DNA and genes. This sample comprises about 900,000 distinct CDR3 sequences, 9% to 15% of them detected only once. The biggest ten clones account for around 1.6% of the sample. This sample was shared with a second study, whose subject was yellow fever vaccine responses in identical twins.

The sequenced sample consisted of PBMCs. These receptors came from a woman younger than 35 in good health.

DNA of the CDR3: TGTGCCAGCAGCTTAACATACTCGAACACCGGGGAGCTGTTTTTT. Its translation is CASSLTYSNTGELFF. V gene TRBV7-3 combines with J gene TRBJ2-2; D not certain. Trimming removed 0 bases at V and 0 bases at J, with 5 bases between. The CDR3 has 15 amino acids. Germline CDR1 is SGHTA and CDR2 is FQGTGA.

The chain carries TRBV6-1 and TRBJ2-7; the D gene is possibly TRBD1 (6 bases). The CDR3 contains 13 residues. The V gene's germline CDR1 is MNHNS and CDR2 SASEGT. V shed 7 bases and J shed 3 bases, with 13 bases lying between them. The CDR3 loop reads CASTPGVIYEQYV. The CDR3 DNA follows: TGTGCCAGCACCCCAGGGGTGATCTACGAGCAGTACGTC.

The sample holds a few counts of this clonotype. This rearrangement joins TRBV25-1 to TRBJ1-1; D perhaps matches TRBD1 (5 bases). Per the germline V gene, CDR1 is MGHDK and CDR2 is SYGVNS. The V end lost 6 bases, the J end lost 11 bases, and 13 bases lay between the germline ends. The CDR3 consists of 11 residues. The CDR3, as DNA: TGTGCCAGCAGGTGGGCAGGGCACGCTTTCTTT. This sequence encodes CASRWAGHAFF. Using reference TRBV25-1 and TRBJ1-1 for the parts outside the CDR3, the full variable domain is EADIYQTPRYLVIGTGKKITLECSQTMGHDKMYWYQQDPGMELHLIHYSYGVNSTEKGDLSSESTVSRIRTEHFPLTLESARPSHTSQYLCASRWAGHAFFGQGTRLTVV.

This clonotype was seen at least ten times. The CDR3 loop is CSARIGGTQYF. In DNA, the CDR3 is TGCAGCGCCAGAATAGGAGGGACGCAGTATTTT. This chain connects TRBV20-1 to TRBJ2-3; TRBD2 might be the D (6 bases). This CDR3 contains 11 residues. Germline loops: CDR1 DFQATT, CDR2 SNEGSKA (reference sequence).

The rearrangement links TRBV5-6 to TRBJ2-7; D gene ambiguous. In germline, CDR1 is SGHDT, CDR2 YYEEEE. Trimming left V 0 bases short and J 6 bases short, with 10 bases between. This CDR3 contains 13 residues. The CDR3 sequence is CASSLEERGEQYF. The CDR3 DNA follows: TGTGCCAGCAGCTTGGAGGAGAGAGGCGAGCAGTACTTC.

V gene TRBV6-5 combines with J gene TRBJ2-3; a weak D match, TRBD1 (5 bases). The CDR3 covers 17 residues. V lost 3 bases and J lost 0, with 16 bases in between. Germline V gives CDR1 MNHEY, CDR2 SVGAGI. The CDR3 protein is CASSYGVAGLSTDTQYF. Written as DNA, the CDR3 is TGTGCCAGCAGTTATGGAGTTGCAGGGCTCAGCACAGATACGCAGTATTTT.

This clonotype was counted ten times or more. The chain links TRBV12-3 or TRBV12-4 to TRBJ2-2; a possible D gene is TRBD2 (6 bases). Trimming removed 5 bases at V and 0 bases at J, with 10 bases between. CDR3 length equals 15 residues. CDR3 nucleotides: TGTGCCAGCAGTCACCGGGGGACGAACACCGGGGAGCTGTTTTTT. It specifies CASSHRGTNTGELFF.